This TCR beta chain was retrieved from a study of T cell responses to AZD1222 COVID-19 vaccine (TCRdb year 2021). With respect to the entire study: TCR sequencing covered roughly 230 trial participants: about 210 given two doses of AZD1222 and about 26 given two doses of MenACWY control vaccine. Enrollment into the trials was organized by age into subgroups of 18-55, 56-69 and 70-plus years, and those subgroups contained roughly 140, 27 and 60 TCR-sequenced participants, respectively.

This clone was seen only once. Its antigen has not been determined. Within one base of it there is no much larger clone, and no base qualities were kept. The CDR3 regions of human TCRbeta chains were subjected to immunosequencing. Per the original workflow: Repertoire TCRs were checked for matches against a reference library of SARS-CoV-2-specific TCRs that had been generated using the MIRA antigen-specificity platform. Breadth was defined as the fraction of unique TCRs that were SARS-CoV-2-associated, and depth was defined as the fraction of total T cells that were SARS-CoV-2-associated. Using the MIRA data, each spike-specific TCR was mapped to the spike region that the TCR reacts to and placed in a CD4 or CD8 class. Log10-transformed breadth and depth values were compared by one-way ANOVA with Sidak's multiple comparisons tests. Imported from immuneACCESS, the table was reduced by TCRdb to in-frame sequences with V and J called. These copies leave out some clones; in studies compared against another copy, an unresolved V gene accounts for under half, and the cause of the remainder is not known. V and J calls and clone size are as listed in that table; D and trimming were resolved from the DNA. Within this sample are roughly 110,000 clones, with roughly nine tenths of them counted one time only. The top ten constitute 4.8% of the sample.

What the research found in general, with its limitations: Only six or seven AZD1222 recipients were SARS-CoV-2 seropositive at baseline, limiting conclusions about previously exposed vaccinees. Spike-specific TCR breadth and depth rose significantly after two AZD1222 doses compared with day 0 and with MenACWY recipients. Participants were mostly white British, with more females than males. The authors suggested clonal diversity may have been underestimated. Reportedly, close to half of the unique spike-specific TCRs recognized epitopes lying outside the regions that are mutated in the B.1.351 and B.1.1.7 variants. Vaccine-associated CD4 TCRs spanned the whole spike protein, with dominant responses in regions 160-218 and 743-854. No day 14 peak-response samples were available, so repertoires were characterized only after the peak T cell response. In the small 56-69-year group, the increase in depth fell short of significance, most likely because of low power.

Read against the paper, the sample's time point label means: about 28 days (+/-7) after the second vaccine dose. AZD1222 recipients given second doses at about 4 weeks or at about 12 weeks were pooled, since spike-specific TCR depth and breadth were not found to differ between the two schedules. Vaccinee samples came from UK trials COV001 and COV002, including a single-blind randomized controlled phase 2/3 trial of AZD1222 (ChAdOx1 nCoV-19) in healthy adults. Trial participant PBMC samples were collected at day 0 and day 28 after the second dose for TCRbeta chain sequencing. Trimming costs V 6 bases and J 3 bases, and their ends lie 13 bases apart. Its CDR3 holds 14 amino acids, cysteine through phenylalanine. The sequence is cut down to CDR3 DNA, 42 bases in frame from base 1. In the germline V gene (reference sequence), CDR1 corresponds to LNHDA and CDR2 to SQIVND.

The chain employs TRBV19 and TRBJ2-3; TRBD1 could be the D gene, as 5 bases match. The sample in question was peripheral blood, obtained 28 days after the second AZD1222 dose. The clonotype comes from an adult who received the AZD1222 COVID-19 vaccine. The nucleotides are TGTGCCAGTAGGACCTCTCAGGGTACAGATACGCAGTATTTT. This is translated as CASRTSQGTDTQYF.